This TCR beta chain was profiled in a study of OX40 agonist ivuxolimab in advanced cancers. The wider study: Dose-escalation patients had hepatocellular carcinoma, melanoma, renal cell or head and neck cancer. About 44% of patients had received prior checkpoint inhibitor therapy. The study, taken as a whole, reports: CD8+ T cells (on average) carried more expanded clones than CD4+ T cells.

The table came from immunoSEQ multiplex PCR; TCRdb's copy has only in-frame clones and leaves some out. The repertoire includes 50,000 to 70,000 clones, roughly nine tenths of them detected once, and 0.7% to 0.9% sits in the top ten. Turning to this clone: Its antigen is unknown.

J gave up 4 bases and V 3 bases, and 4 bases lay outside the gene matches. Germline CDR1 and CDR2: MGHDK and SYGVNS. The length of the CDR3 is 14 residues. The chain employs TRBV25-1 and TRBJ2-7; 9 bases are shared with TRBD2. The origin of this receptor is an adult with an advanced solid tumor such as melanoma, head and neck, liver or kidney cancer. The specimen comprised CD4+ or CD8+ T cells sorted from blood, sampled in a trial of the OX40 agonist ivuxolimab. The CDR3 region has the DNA TGTGCCAGCAGTGATTTAGCGGGGGAATACGAGCAGTACTTC. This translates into CASSDLAGEYEQYF.